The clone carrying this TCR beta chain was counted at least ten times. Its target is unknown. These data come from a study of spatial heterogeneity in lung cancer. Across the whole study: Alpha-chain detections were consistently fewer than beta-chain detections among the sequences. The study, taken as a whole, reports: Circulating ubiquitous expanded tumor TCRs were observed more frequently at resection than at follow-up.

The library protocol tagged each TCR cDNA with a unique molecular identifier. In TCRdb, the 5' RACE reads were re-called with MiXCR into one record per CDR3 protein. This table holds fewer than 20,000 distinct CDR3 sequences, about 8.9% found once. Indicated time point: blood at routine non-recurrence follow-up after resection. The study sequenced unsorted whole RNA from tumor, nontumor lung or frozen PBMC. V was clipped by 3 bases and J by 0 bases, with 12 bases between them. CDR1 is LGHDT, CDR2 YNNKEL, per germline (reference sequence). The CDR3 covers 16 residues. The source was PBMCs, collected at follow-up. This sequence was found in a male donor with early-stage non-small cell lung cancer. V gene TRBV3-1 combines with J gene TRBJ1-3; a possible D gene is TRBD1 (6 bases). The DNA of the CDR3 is TGTGCCAGCAGCCAGACAGGCCCCTACTCTGGAAACACCATATATTTT. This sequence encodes CASSQTGPYSGNTIYF.